These 2 T cell receptor beta chains originate from one sample sequenced in a study of identical twins. TCRdb re-called the 5' RACE reads with MiXCR, one entry per CDR3 protein. The data show more than 200,000 distinct CDR3 sequences, around 10% seen once. The material sequenced was memory (CD45RO+) T cells sorted from blood. The receptor source for this set is a woman aged 18-29 years in good health.

The table lists this clonotype with a few counts. V is TRBV10-3 and J is TRBJ1-1; 10 nucleotides align to TRBD1. Germline CDR1 and CDR2: ENHRY and SYGVKD. V was pared by 6 bases and J by 5 bases, with 12 bases of the junction left unmatched. This CDR3 contains 16 residues. DNA of the CDR3: TGTGCCATCAGCCCCAATAGGGACAGGGGTGGAACTGAAGCTTTCTTT. Protein: CAISPNRDRGGTEAFF.

The table lists this clonotype with a few counts. The chain carries TRBV12-3 or TRBV12-4 and TRBJ2-3, with TRBD2 matching over 7 bases. With 2 bases clipped from V and 1 base from J, the junction kept 3 bases outside the gene matches. This CDR3 comprises 15 residues. CDR3 residues: CASSLSGKGTDTQYF. The CDR3 nucleotides are TGTGCCAGCAGTTTAAGCGGGAAGGGCACAGATACGCAGTATTTT.